This T cell receptor (beta chain) was captured by sequencing in a study of T-cell memory formation after mild COVID-19. Across the whole study: There were largely donor-specific TCR clusters. Study outcomes and limitations: There was no confirmation that second-wave clones peaking on day 37 were SARS-CoV-2 specific. There were some responding clones in pre-infection memory, which suggested that cross-reactive memory had joined.

5'RACE with constant-segment primers yielded barcoded, UMI-tagged TCR alpha and TCR beta cDNA libraries. TCRdb fed the 5' RACE reads into MiXCR, producing one record per CDR3 protein. The data contain 500,000 to 600,000 distinct CDR3 sequences, about a sixth of them singletons. Comments on this clonotype: Its antigen is still unknown.

CDR3 size: 17 residues. The germline V and J ends were trimmed by 0 bases and 2 bases, with 15 bases remaining between them. CDR1 and CDR2 from the germline V gene are LGHNA and YSLEER. This chain uses TRBV4-3 with TRBJ2-3, with D possibly being TRBD1 or TRBD2 (7 bases each). The source of this sequence is an adult woman who had mild COVID-19 (a few samples of this study predate the infection). Cell type and time point are not known. Sequencing input: PBMCs or a T cell subset sorted from them (not recorded which). The CDR3 reads CASSQDPGGGFTDTQYF. In DNA, the CDR3 is TGCGCCAGCAGCCAAGACCCAGGGGGGGGATTCACAGATACGCAGTATTTT.